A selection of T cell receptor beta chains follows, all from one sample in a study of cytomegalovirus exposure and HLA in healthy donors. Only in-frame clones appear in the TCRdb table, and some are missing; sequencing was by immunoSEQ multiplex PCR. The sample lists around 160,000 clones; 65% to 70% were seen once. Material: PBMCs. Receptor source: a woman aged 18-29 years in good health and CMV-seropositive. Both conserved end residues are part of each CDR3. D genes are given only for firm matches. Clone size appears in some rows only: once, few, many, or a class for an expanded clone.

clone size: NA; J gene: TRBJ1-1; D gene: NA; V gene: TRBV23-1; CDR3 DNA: TGCGCCAGCAGTCAATCGAGGGAGGGCGGAGCTGAAGCTTTCTTT; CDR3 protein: CASSQSREGGAEAFF
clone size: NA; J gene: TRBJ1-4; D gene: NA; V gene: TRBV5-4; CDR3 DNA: TGTGCCAGCTCCCGGGGATTAGGTGAAAAACTGTTTTTT; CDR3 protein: CASSRGLGEKLFF
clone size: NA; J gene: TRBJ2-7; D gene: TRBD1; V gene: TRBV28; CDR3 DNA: TGTGCCAGCAGTCCCCCCGGGACAGGACGCTACGAGCAGTACTTC; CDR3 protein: CASSPPGTGRYEQYF
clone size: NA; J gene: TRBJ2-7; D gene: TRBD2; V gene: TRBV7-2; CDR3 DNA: TGTGCCAGCAGCTTAGTGGGGGGGTCGGACTACTACGAGCAGTACTTC; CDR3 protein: CASSLVGGSDYYEQYF
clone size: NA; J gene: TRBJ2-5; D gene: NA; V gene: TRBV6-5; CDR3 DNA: TGTGCCAGCAGTTCCTTATCCGGGGTACGAGAGACCCAGTACTTC; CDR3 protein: CASSSLSGVRETQYF
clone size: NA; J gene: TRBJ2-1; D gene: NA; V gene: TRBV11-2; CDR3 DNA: TGTGCCAGCAGCCAGACAGGTCCTCTTAACAATGAGCAGTTCTTC; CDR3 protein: CASSQTGPLNNEQFF
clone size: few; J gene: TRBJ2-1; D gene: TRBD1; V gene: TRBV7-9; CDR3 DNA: TGTGCCAGCAGCGATCACGTCCTTCCCGGACAGGGTGGGGATGAGCAGTTCTTC; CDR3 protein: CASSDHVLPGQGGDEQFF
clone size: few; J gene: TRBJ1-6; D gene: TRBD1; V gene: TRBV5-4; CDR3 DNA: TGTGCCAGCAGCCCTTCGAGGGGACAGGGTGATTCACCCCTCCACTTT; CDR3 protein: CASSPSRGQGDSPLHF
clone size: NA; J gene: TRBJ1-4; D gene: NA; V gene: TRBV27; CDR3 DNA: TGTGCCAGCAGTTTATCGTGGTATGGCGAAAAACTGTTTTTT; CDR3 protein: CASSLSWYGEKLFF
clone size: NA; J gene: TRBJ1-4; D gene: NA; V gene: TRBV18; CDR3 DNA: TGTGCCAGCTCACATGAGATCCAACGGGATGAAAAACTGTTTTTT; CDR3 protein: CASSHEIQRDEKLFF
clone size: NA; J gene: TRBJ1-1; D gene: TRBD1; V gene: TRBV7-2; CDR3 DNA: TGTGCCAGCAGGAAGAGGGGGCAAACTGAAGCTTTCTTT; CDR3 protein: CASRKRGQTEAFF
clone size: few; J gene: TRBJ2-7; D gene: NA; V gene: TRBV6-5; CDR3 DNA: TGTGCCAGCAGTTACTCGATGCCCGGGGGCGAGCAGTACTTC; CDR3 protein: CASSYSMPGGEQYF
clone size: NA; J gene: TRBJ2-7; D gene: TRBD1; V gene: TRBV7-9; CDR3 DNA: TGTGCCAGCTCAAAAGGACAGGGGGCATCCTACGAGCAGTACTTC; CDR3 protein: CASSKGQGASYEQYF
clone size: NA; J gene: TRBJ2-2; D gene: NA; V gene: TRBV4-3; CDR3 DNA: TGCGCCAGCAGCCAAAGGCGGGACAGCCTTTCCAACACCGGGGAGCTGTTTTTT; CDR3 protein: CASSQRRDSLSNTGELFF
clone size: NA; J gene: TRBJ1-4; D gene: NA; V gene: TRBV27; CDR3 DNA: TGTGCCAGCAGTTTAACCCACAGGGTTGGGGAAAAACTGTTTTTT; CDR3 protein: CASSLTHRVGEKLFF
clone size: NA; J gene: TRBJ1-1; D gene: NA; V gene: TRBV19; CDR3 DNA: TGTGCCAGTAGTCCCTTAGGAGACCCTGGGACTGAAGCTTTCTTT; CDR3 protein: CASSPLGDPGTEAFF
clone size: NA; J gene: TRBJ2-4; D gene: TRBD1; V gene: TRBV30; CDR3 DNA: TGTGCCTGGGACAGGGAGCCAAACATTCAGTACTTC; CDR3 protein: CAWDREPNIQYF
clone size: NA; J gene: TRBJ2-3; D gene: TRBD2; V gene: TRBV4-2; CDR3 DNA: TGTGCCAGCAGCCAAACCCGAAGCGGGGGCACCACAGATACGCAGTATTTT; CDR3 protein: CASSQTRSGGTTDTQYF
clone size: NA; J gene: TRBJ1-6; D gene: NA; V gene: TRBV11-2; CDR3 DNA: TGTGCCAGCAGCTTAGATTATGCGTGGAATTCACCCCTCCACTTT; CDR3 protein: CASSLDYAWNSPLHF
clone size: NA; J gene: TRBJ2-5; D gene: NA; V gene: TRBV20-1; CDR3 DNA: TGCAGTGGACGGAGGGCCCATACCCAGTACTTC; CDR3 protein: CSGRRAHTQYF
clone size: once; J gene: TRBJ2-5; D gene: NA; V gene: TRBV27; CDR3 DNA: TGTGCCAGCAGTCGACGGAGGGAGGAGACCCAGTACTTC; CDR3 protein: CASSRRREETQYF
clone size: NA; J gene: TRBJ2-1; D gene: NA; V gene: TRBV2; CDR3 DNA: TGTGCCAGCAGTCCCACTGGCGGGGACTACAATGAGCAGTTCTTC; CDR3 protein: CASSPTGGDYNEQFF
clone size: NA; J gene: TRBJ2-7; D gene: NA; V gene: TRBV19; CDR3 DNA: TGTGCCAGTAGTATCGGGACACAATCCTACGAGCAGTACTTC; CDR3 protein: CASSIGTQSYEQYF
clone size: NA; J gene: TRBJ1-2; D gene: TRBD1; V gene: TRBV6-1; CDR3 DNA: TGTGCCAGCAGGGCGACAGGGACTGGCTACACCTTC; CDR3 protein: CASRATGTGYTF
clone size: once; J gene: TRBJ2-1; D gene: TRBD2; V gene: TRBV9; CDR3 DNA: TGTGCCAGCAGGGGCGGGAGGGATAATGAGCAGTTCTTC; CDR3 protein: CASRGGRDNEQFF
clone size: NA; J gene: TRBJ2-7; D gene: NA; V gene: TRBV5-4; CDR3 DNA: TGTGCCAGCAGCGACCGGGGCTACGAGCAGTACTTC; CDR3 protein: CASSDRGYEQYF
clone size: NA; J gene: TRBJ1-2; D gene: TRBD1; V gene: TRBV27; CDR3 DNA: TGTGCCAGCAGTCTGCGACAGGGAGCTAACTATGGCTACACCTTC; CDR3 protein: CASSLRQGANYGYTF
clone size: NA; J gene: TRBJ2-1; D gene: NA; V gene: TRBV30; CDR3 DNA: TGTGCCTGCAACCCAGGGGGAGGCTTTTACAATGAGCAGTTCTTC; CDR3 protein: CACNPGGGFYNEQFF
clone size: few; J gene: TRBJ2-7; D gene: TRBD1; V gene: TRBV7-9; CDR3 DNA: TGTGCCAGCAGCTTGGCAACAGGGGGCCTAGTCTACGAGCAGTACTTC; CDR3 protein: CASSLATGGLVYEQYF
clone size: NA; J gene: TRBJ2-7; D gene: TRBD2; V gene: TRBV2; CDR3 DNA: TGTGCCAGCAGTGAAAAAGGCCTAGCGGGAGTCGAGCAGTACTTC; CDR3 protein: CASSEKGLAGVEQYF
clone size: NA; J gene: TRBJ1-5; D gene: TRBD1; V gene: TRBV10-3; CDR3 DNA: TGTGCCATCGGGTCCAGAACAGGGGATCAGCCCCAGCATTTT; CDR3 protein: CAIGSRTGDQPQHF
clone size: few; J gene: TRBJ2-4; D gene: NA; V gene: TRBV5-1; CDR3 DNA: TGCGCCAGCAGCTTGGACTCAAACATTCAGTACTTC; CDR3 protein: CASSLDSNIQYF
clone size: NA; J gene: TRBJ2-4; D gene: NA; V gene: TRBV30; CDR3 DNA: TGTGCCTGGAGTGGATTCAATTCAAAGGCGGCGGGAAACATTCAGTACTTC; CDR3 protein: CAWSGFNSKAAGNIQYF
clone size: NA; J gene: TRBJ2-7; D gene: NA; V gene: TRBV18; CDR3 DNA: TGTGCCAGCTCCGGGGAGACCTACGAGCAGTACTTC; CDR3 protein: CASSGETYEQYF
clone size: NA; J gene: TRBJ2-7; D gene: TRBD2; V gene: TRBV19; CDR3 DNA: TGTGCCACGAGTCCTAGCGGAGCAAGCTCCTACGAGCAGTACTTC; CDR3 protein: CATSPSGASSYEQYF
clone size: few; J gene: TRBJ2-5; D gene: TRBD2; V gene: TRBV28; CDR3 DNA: TGTGCCAGCAGTTTACTAGCGGGAGGGCCTGGGCAAGAGACCCAGTACTTC; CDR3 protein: CASSLLAGGPGQETQYF
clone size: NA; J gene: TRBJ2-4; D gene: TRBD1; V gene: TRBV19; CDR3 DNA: TGTGCCAGTAGTCCAGGGTGGGACAGGGTGTTCAAAAACATTCAGTACTTC; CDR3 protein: CASSPGWDRVFKNIQYF
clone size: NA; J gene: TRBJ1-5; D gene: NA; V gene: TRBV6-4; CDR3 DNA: TGTGCCAGCACCGACGACAGTCAAAATAGCAATCAGCCCCAGCATTTT; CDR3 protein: CASTDDSQNSNQPQHF
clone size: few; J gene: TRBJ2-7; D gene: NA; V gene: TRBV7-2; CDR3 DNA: TGTGCCAGCAGCCGAGGGCCAGTCTACGAGCAGTACTTC; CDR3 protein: CASSRGPVYEQYF
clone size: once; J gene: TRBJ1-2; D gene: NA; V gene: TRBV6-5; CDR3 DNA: TGTGCCAGCAGTTACTCTGGATGGGGGGATGGCTATGGCTACACCTTC; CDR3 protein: CASSYSGWGDGYGYTF
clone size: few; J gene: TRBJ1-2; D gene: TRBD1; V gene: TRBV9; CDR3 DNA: TGTGCCAGCAGCCCCAGAGACAGGGACGGCTACACCTTC; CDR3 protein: CASSPRDRDGYTF
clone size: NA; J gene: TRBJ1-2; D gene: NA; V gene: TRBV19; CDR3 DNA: TGTGCCAGTAGTATTATGCGGGGAGATGGCTACACCTTC; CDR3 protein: CASSIMRGDGYTF
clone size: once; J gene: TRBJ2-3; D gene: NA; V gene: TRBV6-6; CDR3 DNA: TGTGCCAGCAGTTACCCAGGGGATACGCAGTATTTT; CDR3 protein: CASSYPGDTQYF
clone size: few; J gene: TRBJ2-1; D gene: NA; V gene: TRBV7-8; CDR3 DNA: TGTGCCAGCAGCTTTCAACCTATAGCGGTGGATGAGCAGTTCTTC; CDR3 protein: CASSFQPIAVDEQFF
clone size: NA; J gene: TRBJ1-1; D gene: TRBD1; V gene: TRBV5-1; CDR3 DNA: TGCGCCAGCAGCTTTGCAGACAGGGTTGAAGGCACTGAAGCTTTCTTT; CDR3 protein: CASSFADRVEGTEAFF
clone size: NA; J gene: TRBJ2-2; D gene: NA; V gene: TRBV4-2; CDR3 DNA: TGTGCCAGCAGCCAAGCTAGGGGGGGCACCGGGGAGCTGTTTTTT; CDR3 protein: CASSQARGGTGELFF
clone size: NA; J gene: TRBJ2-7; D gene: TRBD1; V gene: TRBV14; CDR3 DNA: TGTGCCAGCAGCCAAGACTGGGGGACAGACACCTGCGAGCAGTACTTC; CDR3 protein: CASSQDWGTDTCEQYF
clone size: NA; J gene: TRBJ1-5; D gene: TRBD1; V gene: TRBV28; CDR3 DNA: TGTGCCAGCAGTCGCCAGGGGGGTTTTCATCAGCCCCAGCATTTT; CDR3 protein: CASSRQGGFHQPQHF
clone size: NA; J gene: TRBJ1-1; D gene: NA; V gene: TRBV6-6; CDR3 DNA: TGTGCCAGCACCCAGGGGAACACTGAAGCTTTCTTT; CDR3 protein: CASTQGNTEAFF
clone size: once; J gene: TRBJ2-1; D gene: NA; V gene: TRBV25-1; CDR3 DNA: TGTGCCAGCAGACGGTCGGACATCGTTTACAATGAGCAGTTCTTC; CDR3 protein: CASRRSDIVYNEQFF